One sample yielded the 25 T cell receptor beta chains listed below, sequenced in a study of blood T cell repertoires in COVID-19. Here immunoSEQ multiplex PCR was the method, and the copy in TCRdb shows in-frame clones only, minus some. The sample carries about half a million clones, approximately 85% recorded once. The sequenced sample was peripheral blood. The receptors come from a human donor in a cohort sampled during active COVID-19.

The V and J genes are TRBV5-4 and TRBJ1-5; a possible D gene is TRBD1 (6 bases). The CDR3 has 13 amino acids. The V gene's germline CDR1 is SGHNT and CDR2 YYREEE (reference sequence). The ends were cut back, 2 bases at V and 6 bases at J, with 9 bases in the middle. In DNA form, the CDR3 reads TGTGCCAGCAGCTTAGGGGGAGTTCAGCCCCAGCATTTT. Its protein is CASSLGGVQPQHF.

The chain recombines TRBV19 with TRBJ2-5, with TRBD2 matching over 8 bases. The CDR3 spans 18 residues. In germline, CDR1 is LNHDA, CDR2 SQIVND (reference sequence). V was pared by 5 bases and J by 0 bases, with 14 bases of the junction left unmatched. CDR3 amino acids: CASSHQGGLAGNQETQYF. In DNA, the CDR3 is TGTGCCAGTAGTCATCAAGGGGGTTTAGCGGGAAACCAAGAGACCCAGTACTTC.

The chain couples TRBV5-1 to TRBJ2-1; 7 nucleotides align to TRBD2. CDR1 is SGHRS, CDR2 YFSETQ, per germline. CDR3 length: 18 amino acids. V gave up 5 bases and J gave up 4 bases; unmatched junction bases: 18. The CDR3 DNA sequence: TGCGCCAGCAGGAGAAACTTGTTTGCGGGAGACTCTTACAATGAGCAGTTCTTC. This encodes CASRRNLFAGDSYNEQFF.

The CDR3 nucleotides are TGTGCCACCAGCAGAGTGGGGGGAGACTATGGCTACACCTTC. This encodes CATSRVGGDYGYTF. The rearrangement uses TRBV15 and TRBJ1-2, with D maybe TRBD1 (5 bases). Germline loops: CDR1 LNHNV, CDR2 YYDKDF (reference sequence). Trimming took 1 base from V and 3 from J, leaving 9 bases between them. The CDR3 contains 14 residues.

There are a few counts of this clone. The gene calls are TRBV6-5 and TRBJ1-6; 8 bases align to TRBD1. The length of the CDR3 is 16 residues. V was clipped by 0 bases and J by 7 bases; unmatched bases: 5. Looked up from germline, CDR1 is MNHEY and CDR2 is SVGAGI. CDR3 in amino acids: CASSYSTGARNSPLHF. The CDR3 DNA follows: TGTGCCAGCAGTTACTCGACAGGGGCCCGGAATTCACCCCTCCACTTT.

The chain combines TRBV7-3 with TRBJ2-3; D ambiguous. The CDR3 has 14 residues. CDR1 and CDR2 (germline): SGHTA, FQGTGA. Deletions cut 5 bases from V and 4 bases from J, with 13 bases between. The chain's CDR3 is CASSAIGRADTQYF. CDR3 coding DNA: TGTGCCAGCAGCGCAATTGGTCGCGCAGATACGCAGTATTTT.

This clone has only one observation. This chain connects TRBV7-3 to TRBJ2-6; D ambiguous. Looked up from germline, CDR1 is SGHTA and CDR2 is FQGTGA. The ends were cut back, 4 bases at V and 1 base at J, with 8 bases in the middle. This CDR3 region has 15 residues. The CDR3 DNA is TGTGCCAGCAGCTATATGAGGTCTGGGGCCAACGTCCTGACTTTC. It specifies CASSYMRSGANVLTF.

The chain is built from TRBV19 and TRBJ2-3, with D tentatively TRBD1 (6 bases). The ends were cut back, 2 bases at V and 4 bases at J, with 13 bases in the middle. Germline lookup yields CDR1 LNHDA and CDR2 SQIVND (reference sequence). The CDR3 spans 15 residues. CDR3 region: CASSIQGIKADTQYF. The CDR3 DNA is TGTGCCAGTAGTATACAGGGGATAAAGGCAGATACGCAGTATTTT.

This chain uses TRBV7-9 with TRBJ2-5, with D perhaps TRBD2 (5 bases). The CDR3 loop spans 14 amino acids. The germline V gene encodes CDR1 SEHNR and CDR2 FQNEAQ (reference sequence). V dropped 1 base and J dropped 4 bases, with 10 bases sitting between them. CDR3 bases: TGTGCCAGCAGCTTAGGAGGGAAGGGAGAGACCCAGTACTTC. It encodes CASSLGGKGETQYF.

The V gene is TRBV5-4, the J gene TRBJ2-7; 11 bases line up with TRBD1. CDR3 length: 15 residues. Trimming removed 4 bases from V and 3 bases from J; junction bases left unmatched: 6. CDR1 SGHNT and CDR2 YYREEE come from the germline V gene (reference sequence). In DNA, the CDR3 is TGTGCCAGCAGCCTGGCGGACAGGGGGCACTACGAGCAGTACTTC. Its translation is CASSLADRGHYEQYF.

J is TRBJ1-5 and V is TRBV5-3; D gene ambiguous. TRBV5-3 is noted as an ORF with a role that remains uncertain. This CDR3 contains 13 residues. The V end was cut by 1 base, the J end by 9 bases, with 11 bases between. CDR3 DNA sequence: TGTGCCAGAAGCTTGCTCAGGCCGAGGCCCCAGCATTTT. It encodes CARSLLRPRPQHF.

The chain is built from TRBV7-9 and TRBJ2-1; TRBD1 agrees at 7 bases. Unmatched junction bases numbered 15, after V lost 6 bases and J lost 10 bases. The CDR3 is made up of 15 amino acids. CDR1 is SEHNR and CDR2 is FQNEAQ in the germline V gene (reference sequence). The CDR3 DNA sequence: TGTGCCAGCAGTCCATCTCGGGACAGTATCTTGGAGCAGTTCTTC. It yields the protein CASSPSRDSILEQFF.

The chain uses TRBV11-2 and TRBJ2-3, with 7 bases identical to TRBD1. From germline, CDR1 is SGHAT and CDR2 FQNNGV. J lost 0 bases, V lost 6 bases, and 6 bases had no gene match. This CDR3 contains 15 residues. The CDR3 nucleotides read TGTGCCAGCAGTTTCATCAGGGGGAGCACAGATACGCAGTATTTT. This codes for CASSFIRGSTDTQYF.

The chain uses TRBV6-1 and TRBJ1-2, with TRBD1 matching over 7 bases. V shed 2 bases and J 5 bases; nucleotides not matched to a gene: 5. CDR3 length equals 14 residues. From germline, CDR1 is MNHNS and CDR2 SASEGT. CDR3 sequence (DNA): TGTGCCAGCAGTGAATATGCAGGGGGTTATGGCTACACCTTC. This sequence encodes CASSEYAGGYGYTF.

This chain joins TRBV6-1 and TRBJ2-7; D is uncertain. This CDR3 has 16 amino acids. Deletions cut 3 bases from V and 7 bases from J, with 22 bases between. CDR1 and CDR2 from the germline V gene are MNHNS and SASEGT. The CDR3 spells CASSDHQSLKSREQYF. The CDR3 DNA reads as TGTGCCAGCAGTGACCATCAATCCCTCAAATCGAGGGAGCAGTACTTC.

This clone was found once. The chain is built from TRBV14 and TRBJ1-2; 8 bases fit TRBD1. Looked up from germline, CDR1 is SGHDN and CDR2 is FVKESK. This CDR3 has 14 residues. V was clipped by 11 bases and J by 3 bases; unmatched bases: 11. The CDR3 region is CACRPGQGDYGYTF. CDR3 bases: TGTGCCTGCCGTCCTGGACAGGGTGACTATGGCTACACCTTC.

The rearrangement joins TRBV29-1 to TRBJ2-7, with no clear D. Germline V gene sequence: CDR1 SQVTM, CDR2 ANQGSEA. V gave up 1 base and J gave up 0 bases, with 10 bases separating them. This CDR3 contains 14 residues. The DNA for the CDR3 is TGCAGCGTTGAAGTTACGGGTAGCTCCTACGAGCAGTACTTC. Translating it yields CSVEVTGSSYEQYF.

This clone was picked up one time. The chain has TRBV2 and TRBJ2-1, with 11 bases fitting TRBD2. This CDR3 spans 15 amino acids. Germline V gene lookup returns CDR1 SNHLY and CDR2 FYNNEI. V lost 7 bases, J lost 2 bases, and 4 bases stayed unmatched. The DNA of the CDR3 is TGTGCCAGCACCCTAGCGGGAGGCCCCTACAATGAGCAGTTCTTC. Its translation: CASTLAGGPYNEQFF.

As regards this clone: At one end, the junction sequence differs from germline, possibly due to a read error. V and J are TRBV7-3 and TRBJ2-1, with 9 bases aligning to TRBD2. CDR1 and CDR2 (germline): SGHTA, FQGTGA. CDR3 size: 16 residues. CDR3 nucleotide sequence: TGTGCCCGCAGTGATCTAGCGGGGAAGTTTTACAATGAGCAGTTCTTC. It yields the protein CARSDLAGKFYNEQFF.

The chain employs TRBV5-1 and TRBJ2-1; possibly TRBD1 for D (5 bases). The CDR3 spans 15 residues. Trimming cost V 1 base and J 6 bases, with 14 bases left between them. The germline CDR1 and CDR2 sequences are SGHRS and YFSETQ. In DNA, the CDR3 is TGCGCCAGCAGCTTGATCCGGCAGGGAAGCAATGAGCAGTTCTTC. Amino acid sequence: CASSLIRQGSNEQFF.

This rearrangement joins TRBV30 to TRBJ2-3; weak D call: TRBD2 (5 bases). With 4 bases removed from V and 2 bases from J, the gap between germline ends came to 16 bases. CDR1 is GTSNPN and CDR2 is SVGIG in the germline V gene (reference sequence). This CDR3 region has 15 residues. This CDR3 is CAWMGVLPYTDTQYF. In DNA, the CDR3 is TGTGCCTGGATGGGAGTGCTTCCTTACACAGATACGCAGTATTTT. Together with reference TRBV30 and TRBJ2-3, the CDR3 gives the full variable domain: SQTIHQWPATLVQPVGSPLSLECTVEGTSNPNLYWYRQAAGRGLQLLFYSVGIGQISSEVPQNLSASRPQDRQFILSSKKLLLSDSGFYLCAWMGVLPYTDTQYFGPGTRLTVL.

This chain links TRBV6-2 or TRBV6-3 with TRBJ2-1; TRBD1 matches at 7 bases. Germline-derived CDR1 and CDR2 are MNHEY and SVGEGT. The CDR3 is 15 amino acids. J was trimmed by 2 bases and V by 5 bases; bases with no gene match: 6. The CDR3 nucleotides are TGTGCCAGCAGTGATCAGGGGGTTACCTACAATGAGCAGTTCTTC. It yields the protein CASSDQGVTYNEQFF.

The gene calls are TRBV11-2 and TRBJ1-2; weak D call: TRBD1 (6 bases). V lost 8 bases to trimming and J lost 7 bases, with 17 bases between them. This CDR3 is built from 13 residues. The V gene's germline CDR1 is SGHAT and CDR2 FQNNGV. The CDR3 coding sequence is TGTGCCAGCGGGGTAAACTCAGGGGTTGGCTACACCTTC. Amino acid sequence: CASGVNSGVGYTF.

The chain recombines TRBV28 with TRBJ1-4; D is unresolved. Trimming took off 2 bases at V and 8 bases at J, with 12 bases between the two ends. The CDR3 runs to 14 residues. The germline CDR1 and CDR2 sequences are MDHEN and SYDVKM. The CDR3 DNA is TGTGCCAGCAGTTTAGCAGGTATTGGGGAAAAACTGTTTTTT. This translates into CASSLAGIGEKLFF.

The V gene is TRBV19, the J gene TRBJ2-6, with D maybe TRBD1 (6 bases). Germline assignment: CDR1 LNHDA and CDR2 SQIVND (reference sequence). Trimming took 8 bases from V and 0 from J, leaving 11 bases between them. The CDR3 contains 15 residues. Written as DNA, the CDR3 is TGTGCCAGTCGACAGGCAACCTCTGGGGCCAACGTCCTGACTTTC. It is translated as CASRQATSGANVLTF.